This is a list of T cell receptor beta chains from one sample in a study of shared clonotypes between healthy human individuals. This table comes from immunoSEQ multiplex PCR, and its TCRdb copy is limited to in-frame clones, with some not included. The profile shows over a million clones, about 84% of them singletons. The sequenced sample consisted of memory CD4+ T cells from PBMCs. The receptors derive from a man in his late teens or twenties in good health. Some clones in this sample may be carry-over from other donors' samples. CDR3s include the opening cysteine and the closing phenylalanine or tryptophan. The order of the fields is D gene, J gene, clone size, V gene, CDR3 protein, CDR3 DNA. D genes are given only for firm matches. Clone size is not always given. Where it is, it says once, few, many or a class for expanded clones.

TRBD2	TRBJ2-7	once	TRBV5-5	CASSLGTSGVPQYF	TGTGCCAGCAGCTTGGGGACTAGCGGGGTTCCGCAGTACTTC
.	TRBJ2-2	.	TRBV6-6	CASSYPPPGELFF	TGTGCCAGCAGTTACCCCCCACCCGGGGAGCTGTTTTTT
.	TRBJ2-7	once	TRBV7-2	CASRAPSSEQYF	TGTGCCAGCAGAGCCCCTAGCTCCGAGCAGTACTTC
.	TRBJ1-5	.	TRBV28	CASSLVDQPQHF	TGTGCCAGCAGTTTGGTGGATCAGCCCCAGCATTTT
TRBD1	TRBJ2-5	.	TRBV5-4	CASSRGGTGVLQFETQYF	TGTGCCAGCAGCCGGGGCGGGACAGGGGTCCTTCAGTTCGAGACCCAGTACTTC
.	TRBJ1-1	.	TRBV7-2	CASSLAHPDLTEAFF	TGTGCCAGCAGCTTAGCGCATCCGGATTTAACTGAAGCTTTCTTT
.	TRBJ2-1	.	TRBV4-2	CASSLTGRNEQFF	TGTGCCAGCAGCCTCACCGGCAGGAATGAGCAGTTCTTC
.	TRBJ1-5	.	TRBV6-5	CASSYSSAMEPQHF	TGTGCCAGCAGTTACTCGTCGGCAATGGAGCCCCAGCATTTT
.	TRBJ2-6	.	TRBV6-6	CASSYSIGSGANVLTF	TGTGCCAGCAGTTACTCGATAGGGTCTGGGGCCAACGTCCTGACTTTC
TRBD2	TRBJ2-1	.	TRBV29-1	CSVSRRASGMWSLSYNEQFF	TGCAGCGTTTCAAGGCGGGCTAGCGGGATGTGGTCCCTCTCCTACAATGAGCAGTTCTTC
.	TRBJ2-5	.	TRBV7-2	CASSLFRDSPNKNF	TGTGCCAGCAGCTTATTTAGAGACTCACCGAATAAAAACTTC
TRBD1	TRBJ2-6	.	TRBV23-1	CASGRDRVENVLTF	TGCGCCAGCGGGCGGGACAGGGTGGAAAACGTCCTGACTTTC
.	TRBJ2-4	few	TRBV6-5	CASREIDSAKNIQYF	TGTGCCAGCAGGGAAATTGACAGTGCCAAAAACATTCAGTACTTC
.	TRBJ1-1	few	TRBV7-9	CASSLSGNTEAFF	TGTGCCAGCAGTCTGTCAGGGAACACTGAAGCTTTCTTT
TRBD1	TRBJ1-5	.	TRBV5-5	CASSLLTDRGQPQHF	TGTGCCAGCAGCTTGCTCACGGACAGGGGCCAGCCCCAGCATTTT
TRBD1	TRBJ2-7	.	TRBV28	CASSLYRGFGQYF	TGTGCCAGCAGTTTATACAGGGGGTTTGGGCAGTACTTC
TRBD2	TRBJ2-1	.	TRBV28	CASRSPGLAGDEQFF	TGTGCCAGTAGATCGCCGGGACTAGCGGGAGATGAGCAGTTCTTC
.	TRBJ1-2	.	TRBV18	CASSPPSLDREYGYTF	TGTGCCAGCTCACCACCGTCTTTGGACAGAGAGTATGGCTACACCTTC
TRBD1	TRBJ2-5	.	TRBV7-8	CASSSPGQVRVTQYF	TGTGCCAGCAGCTCCCCTGGACAGGTTCGGGTGACCCAGTACTTC
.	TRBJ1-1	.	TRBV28	CASSHPSGIGTEAFF	TGTGCCAGCAGCCATCCTTCAGGAATCGGGACTGAAGCTTTCTTT
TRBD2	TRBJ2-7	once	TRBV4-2	CASSLGTSGSTFYEQYF	TGTGCCAGCAGCCTAGGGACTAGCGGGAGTACATTCTACGAGCAGTACTTC
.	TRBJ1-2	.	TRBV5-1	CASSLVTGSGGYTF	TGCGCCAGCAGCTTGGTTACGGGTTCAGGTGGCTACACCTTC
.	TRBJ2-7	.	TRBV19	CASSESHLFGYEQYF	TGTGCCAGTAGTGAAAGTCATTTGTTTGGCTACGAGCAGTACTTC
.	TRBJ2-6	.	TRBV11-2	CASSNRTGANVLTF	TGTGCCAGCAGCAATCGTACTGGGGCCAACGTCCTGACTTTC
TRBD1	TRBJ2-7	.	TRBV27	CASRPLGGQGANEQYF	TGTGCCAGCAGACCCTTGGGGGGACAGGGGGCGAACGAGCAGTACTTC
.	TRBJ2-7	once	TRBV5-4	CASSSMSSYEQYF	TGTGCCAGCAGCTCCATGAGCTCCTACGAGCAGTACTTC
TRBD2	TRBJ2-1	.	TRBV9	CASSVMGSGIYEQFF	TGTGCCAGCAGCGTAATGGGTAGCGGGATCTATGAGCAGTTCTTC
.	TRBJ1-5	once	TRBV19	CASSLFQGGASGNQPQHF	TGTGCCAGTAGTCTCTTCCAAGGCGGGGCCTCGGGCAATCAGCCCCAGCATTTT
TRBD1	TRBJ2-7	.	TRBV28	CASRGQFSSYEQYF	TGTGCCAGCAGGGGACAGTTCAGCTCCTACGAGCAGTACTTC
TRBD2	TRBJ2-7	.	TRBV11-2	CASSLARGGAWDEQYF	TGTGCCAGCAGCTTAGCGCGGGGGGGAGCTTGGGACGAGCAGTACTTC
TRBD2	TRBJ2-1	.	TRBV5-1	CASSLESSGGYNEQFF	TGCGCCAGCAGCTTGGAAAGTAGCGGGGGATACAATGAGCAGTTCTTC
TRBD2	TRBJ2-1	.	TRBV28	CASSSLLAGIYNEQFF	TGTGCCAGCAGTTCCCTCCTAGCGGGAATATACAATGAGCAGTTCTTC
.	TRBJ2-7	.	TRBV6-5	CASSPGAASGQYF	TGTGCCAGCAGCCCCGGGGCGGCCAGCGGGCAGTACTTC
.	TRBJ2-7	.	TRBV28	CASGGQGGVGEQYF	TGTGCCAGCGGGGGGCAGGGTGGTGTCGGCGAGCAGTACTTC
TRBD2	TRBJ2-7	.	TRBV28	CASSSPRRGSPSYEQYF	TGTGCCAGCAGTTCCCCTCGCCGCGGGAGCCCCTCCTACGAGCAGTACTTC
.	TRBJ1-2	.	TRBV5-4	CASSLMLRNGYTF	TGTGCCAGCAGCTTGATGCTTCGGAATGGCTACACCTTC
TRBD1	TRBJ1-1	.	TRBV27	CASSPRQGMNTEAFF	TGTGCCAGCAGCCCGCGACAGGGGATGAACACTGAAGCTTTCTTT
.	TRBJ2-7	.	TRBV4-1	CASSQADRLEQYF	TGCGCCAGCAGCCAGGCCGACAGGCTCGAGCAGTACTTC
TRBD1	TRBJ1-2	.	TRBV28	CASNPGGDYGYTF	TGTGCCAGCAATCCAGGGGGCGACTATGGCTACACCTTC
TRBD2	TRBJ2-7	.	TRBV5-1	CASSTGTIDTGQYF	TGCGCCAGCAGCACCGGGACTATCGATACGGGGCAGTACTTC
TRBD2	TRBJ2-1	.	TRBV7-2	CASSLGLAGDNEQFF	TGTGCCAGCAGCTTAGGACTAGCGGGAGACAATGAGCAGTTCTTC
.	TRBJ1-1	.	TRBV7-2	CASSQTLREFTEAFF	TGTGCCAGCAGCCAAACCCTCAGGGAATTCACTGAAGCTTTCTTT